One T cell receptor beta chain is described in this entry. What it binds is not known. Isolated RNA was reverse transcribed into cDNA used as the sequencing template. Using immunoSEQ multiplex PCR, the repertoire was profiled, and TCRdb retains in-frame clones only, with some absent. This sample yields around 19,000 clones, of which 59% are seen a single time; less than 9.5% belongs to the top ten. The record originates from a study of CD8+ T cells in alopecia areata. Overall study: After 6 to 18 months of tofacitinib, follow-up continued 6 months off drug. General study results and limits: The study also sequences resident alphabeta T cells of normal skin in scalp samples. In patients, TCRs were shared less clearly than in mice, and HLA may possibly be involved. Scalp clonality decreased significantly with tofacitinib, and so did expanded CD8+ clones among the top 100.

This sample's treatment: oral pan-JAK inhibitor, 5-10 mg twice daily. Lesional scalp tissue (obtained by punch biopsy) and peripheral blood were collected from alopecia areata patients. Trimming removed 1 base from V and 8 bases from J, with 23 bases in between. The CDR3 runs to 17 residues. Germline CDR1 reads MGHRA; CDR2 reads YSYEKL. The material was skin, obtained at week 4, from a patient treated with tofacitinib. The sequence was collected from a human donor with alopecia areata. The chain joins TRBV4-1 to TRBJ1-2; perhaps TRBD1 as D (6 bases). DNA of the CDR3: TGCGCCAGCAGCCAAGCCCCGAACGGGGGGCTTGGGGGAGGCTACACCTTC. Protein sequence: CASSQAPNGGLGGGYTF.